The 29 T cell receptor beta chains listed next were all sequenced from one sample in a study of blood T cell repertoires in COVID-19. Produced via immunoSEQ multiplex PCR; TCRdb's table is partial and in-frame only. The data show tens of thousands of clones, over 80% seen once. Sequences were obtained from peripheral blood. These receptors came from a man between 40 and 49 years old with COVID-19, enrolled during active disease.

V and J are TRBV5-6 and TRBJ1-3, with D perhaps TRBD1 (6 bases). The germline V and J ends were trimmed by 0 bases and 4 bases, with 20 bases remaining between them. Germline V gives CDR1 SGHDT, CDR2 YYEEEE. The CDR3 contains 18 residues. CDR3 in DNA: TGTGCCAGCAGCTTGGACAGGGCCTTTCCATTTCGGGGAAACACCATATATTTT. Protein: CASSLDRAFPFRGNTIYF.

This clone was seen only a few times. The chain combines TRBV28 with TRBJ1-6, with D tentatively TRBD1 (5 bases). CDR1 and CDR2 (germline): MDHEN, SYDVKM. V gave up 7 bases and J gave up 3 bases, with 10 bases separating them. This CDR3 spans 14 amino acids. The CDR3 sequence is CASTQGGYNSPLHF. For the CDR3, the DNA is TGTGCCAGCACCCAGGGAGGCTATAATTCACCCCTCCACTTT.

The chain has TRBV12-5 and TRBJ2-5, with no clear D. Germline V gene lookup returns CDR1 LGHNT and CDR2 FRNRAP. V was clipped by 0 bases and J by 9 bases, with 14 bases between them. The CDR3 runs 14 residues. CDR3 bases: TGTGCTAGTGGTTTGGTAAGACCAGCTGAGGCCCAGTACTTC. Protein sequence: CASGLVRPAEAQYF. Based on the CDR3 plus reference TRBV12-5 and TRBJ2-5, the full variable domain is DARVTQTPRHKVTEMGQEVTMRCQPILGHNTVFWYRQTMMQGLELLAYFRNRAPLDDSGMPKDRFSAEMPDATLATLKIQPSEPRDSAVYFCASGLVRPAEAQYFGPGTRLLVL.

The chain recombines TRBV5-5 with TRBJ1-2; TRBD1 aligns across 8 bases. Germline CDR1 SGHKS, CDR2 YYEKEE (reference sequence). V shed 4 bases, J shed 8 bases, and the junction held 10 bases outside the gene matches. This CDR3 is 14 amino acids long. CDR3 bases: TGTGCCAGCAGCCGTCCCGGGACAGGAATAGGCTACACCTTC. This translates into CASSRPGTGIGYTF.

In its sample, this clone was seen once. The chain employs TRBV7-2 and TRBJ2-5; possible D gene TRBD1, 6 bases. Trimming stripped 2 bases from V and 5 bases from J, with 15 bases between. CDR3 size: 15 residues. Germline loops: CDR1 SGHTA, CDR2 FQGNSA. CDR3 residues: CASSLRQASVETQYF. The CDR3 DNA follows: TGTGCCAGCAGCTTAAGACAGGCAAGTGTCGAGACCCAGTACTTC.

The J gene is TRBJ1-2, the V gene TRBV10-3, with 8 bases fitting TRBD1. CDR1 is ENHRY, CDR2 SYGVKD, per germline. The CDR3 runs to 15 residues. With V trimmed by 4 bases and J by 4 bases, 8 bases remained unmatched. The CDR3: CAISVPQGAIYGYTF. CDR3 DNA: TGTGCCATCAGTGTACCCCAGGGGGCCATCTATGGCTACACCTTC.

V and J are TRBV28 and TRBJ1-2, with 12 bases aligning to TRBD1. CDR3 length: 13 amino acids. With 6 bases clipped from V and 7 bases from J, the junction kept 3 bases outside the gene matches. Germline assignment: CDR1 MDHEN and CDR2 SYDVKM. The CDR3 spells CASRGQGALGYTF. The CDR3, as DNA: TGTGCCAGCAGGGGACAGGGGGCGCTTGGCTACACCTTC.

The chain couples TRBV9 to TRBJ2-3; 8 bases fit TRBD2. CDR3 length: 15 amino acids. Germline CDR1 SGDLS, CDR2 YYNGEE. V was pared by 5 bases and J by 3 bases, with 8 bases of the junction left unmatched. CDR3 sequence: CASSSTGLDTDTQYF. CDR3 nucleotides: TGTGCCAGCAGTTCCACGGGACTAGATACAGATACGCAGTATTTT.

The genes are TRBV3-1 (or the pseudogene TRBV3-2) and TRBJ1-2, with D unresolved. CDR3 length: 14 residues. Germline assignment: CDR1 LGHDT and CDR2 YNNKEL (reference sequence). Trimming took 2 bases from V and 2 from J, leaving 9 bases between them. The CDR3 loop reads CASSQSSGNYGYTF. The CDR3 nucleotides are TGTGCCAGCAGCCAATCGTCGGGGAACTATGGCTACACCTTC.

The J gene is TRBJ2-1, the V gene TRBV4-1, with 13 bases matching TRBD2. J lost 9 bases, V lost 0 bases, and 11 bases had no gene match. The germline gives CDR1 MGHRA, CDR2 YSYEKL. This CDR3 region has 18 residues. The CDR3: CASSQEGQLAGGPGEQFF. DNA for the CDR3: TGCGCCAGCAGCCAAGAGGGCCAACTAGCGGGAGGGCCGGGTGAGCAGTTCTTC.

This clone showed up just once. The chain joins TRBV10-3 to TRBJ2-1, with TRBD1 identical over 8 bases. With 11 bases clipped from V and 5 bases from J, the junction kept 5 bases outside the gene matches. CDR1 ENHRY and CDR2 SYGVKD come from the germline V gene. This CDR3 spans 12 amino acids. CDR3 region: CASRTGNNEQFF. The DNA of the CDR3 is TGTGCCTCCCGGACAGGGAACAATGAGCAGTTCTTC.

The chain carries TRBV25-1 and TRBJ2-2, with 8 nucleotides matching TRBD2. The CDR3 is made up of 17 amino acids. The germline CDR1 and CDR2 sequences are MGHDK and SYGVNS. The V and J ends lost 1 base and 2 bases, in that order; junction bases with no gene match: 6. The CDR3 is CASSEFERGGNTGELFF. The DNA for the CDR3 is TGTGCCAGCAGTGAATTCGAACGGGGGGGCAACACCGGGGAGCTGTTTTTT.

The chain carries TRBV12-3 or TRBV12-4 and TRBJ2-1, with TRBD2 identical over 11 bases. The V and J ends lost 6 bases and 7 bases, in that order; junction bases with no gene match: 2. The CDR3 covers 13 residues. CDR3 in amino acids: CASRLAGVNEQFF. The CDR3 DNA sequence: TGTGCCAGCAGACTAGCGGGAGTTAATGAGCAGTTCTTC.

This sequence joins TRBV5-1 and TRBJ2-3; TRBD1 agrees at 8 bases. This CDR3 contains 14 residues. V lost 5 bases to trimming and J lost 1 base; unmatched junction nucleotides: 3. From germline, CDR1 is SGHRS and CDR2 YFSETQ. The CDR3 bases are TGCGCCAGCAGGGGACAGGTTGGCACAGATACGCAGTATTTT. Translating it yields CASRGQVGTDTQYF. The full variable domain, completed using reference TRBV5-1 and TRBJ2-3, is KAGVTQTPRYLIKTRGQQVTLSCSPISGHRSVSWYQQTPGQGLQFLFEYFSETQRNKGNFPGRFSGRQFSNSRSEMNVSTLELGDSALYLCASRGQVGTDTQYFGPGTRLTVL.

The V gene is TRBV21-1, the J gene TRBJ2-1; TRBD2 is the table's D call, not checked against the DNA. TRBV21-1 counts as a pseudogene. The CDR3 extends over 19 amino acids. CDR3: CASSKPPPAGLAAYNEQFF. In nucleotides, the CDR3 is TGTGCCAGCAGCAAACCTCCCCCCGCGGGACTAGCCGCCTACAATGAGCAGTTCTTC.

The CDR3, as DNA: TGTGCCAGCAGTCGCTCGGGACAGTACAATGAGCAGTTCTTC. Its translation is CASSRSGQYNEQFF. V and J are TRBV7-9 and TRBJ2-1, with 7 bases that match TRBD1. The J segment lost 4 bases and the V segment lost 6 bases, leaving 6 bases of the junction unmatched. There are 14 residues in the CDR3. The germline V gene has CDR1 SEHNR and CDR2 FQNEAQ (reference sequence).

V is TRBV10-1 and J is TRBJ1-5, with D tentatively TRBD1 (5 bases). Between the trimmed V and J ends, which lost 7 bases and 2 bases, there was a span of 9 bases. Germline CDR1 reads WNHNN; CDR2 reads SYGVQD (reference sequence). The CDR3 has 13 amino acids. The CDR3 nucleotides read TGCGCCAGCATGGGGCAACGCAATCAGCCCCAGCATTTT. The encoded protein is CASMGQRNQPQHF.

The chain joins TRBV2 to TRBJ1-1; possible D gene TRBD1, 5 bases. Trimming took off 4 bases at V and 3 bases at J, with 9 bases between the two ends. The germline V gene has CDR1 SNHLY and CDR2 FYNNEI. This CDR3 has 13 amino acids. The CDR3 protein is CASSGWGDTEAFF. The CDR3 DNA sequence: TGTGCCAGCAGTGGGTGGGGGGACACTGAAGCTTTCTTT.

The chain employs TRBV12-3 or TRBV12-4 and TRBJ1-5; D is perhaps TRBD1 (5 bases). This CDR3 is 13 amino acids long. The V gene lost 2 bases and the J gene lost 5 bases, with 7 bases spanning the gap. This CDR3 is CASSLRGYQPQHF. The CDR3 DNA follows: TGTGCCAGCAGTTTACGGGGGTATCAGCCCCAGCATTTT.

The rearrangement links TRBV11-3 to TRBJ2-2, with a possible D match to TRBD2 (6 bases). V was shortened by 3 bases and J by 5 bases, with 13 bases between the two germline ends. There are 15 residues in the CDR3. The germline V gene has CDR1 SGHNT and CDR2 YENEEA. Written as DNA, the CDR3 is TGTGCCAGCAGCTTGTCTTTGGGGGGAACCGGGGAGCTGTTTTTT. Amino acid sequence: CASSLSLGGTGELFF.

V gene TRBV7-2 combines with J gene TRBJ1-1; 7 nucleotides agree with TRBD1. V was pared by 3 bases and J by 5 bases, with 9 bases of the junction left unmatched. There are 15 residues in the CDR3. CDR1 SGHTA and CDR2 FQGNSA come from the germline V gene. For the CDR3, the DNA is TGTGCCAGCAGCTTGGGCCCGAGACAGGGTACTGAAGCTTTCTTT. It codes for CASSLGPRQGTEAFF.

This chain connects TRBV4-1 to TRBJ2-3; TRBD2 matches at 15 bases. This CDR3 contains 17 residues. J gave up 5 bases and V 1 base, and 4 bases lay outside the gene matches. The germline gives CDR1 MGHRA, CDR2 YSYEKL. CDR3 sequence: CASSQGTSGRAVDTQYF. CDR3 sequence (DNA): TGCGCCAGCAGCCAAGGGACTAGCGGGAGGGCCGTAGATACGCAGTATTTT.

This clone was counted once. The CDR3 spells CASSLESGSNEQFF. DNA for the CDR3: TGTGCCAGCAGCTTAGAATCAGGTAGCAATGAGCAGTTCTTC. V usage is TRBV11-2 and J usage is TRBJ2-1; D not resolved. CDR3 length equals 14 residues. The germline V and J ends were trimmed by 0 bases and 6 bases, with 9 bases remaining between them. The germline CDR1 and CDR2 sequences are SGHAT and FQNNGV.

This chain uses TRBV5-1 with TRBJ2-1; 8 nucleotides align to TRBD2. The CDR3 is made up of 16 amino acids. V lost 0 bases, J lost 2 bases, and 4 bases stayed unmatched. CDR1 SGHRS and CDR2 YFSETQ come from the germline V gene. Here the CDR3 DNA reads TGCGCCAGCAGCTTGGACGGGCGGGGGGCCTACAATGAGCAGTTCTTC. Its protein is CASSLDGRGAYNEQFF.

V usage is TRBV6-5 and J usage is TRBJ1-5, with 10 bases matching TRBD1. With 6 bases clipped from V and 5 bases from J, the junction kept 7 bases outside the gene matches. CDR1 is MNHEY and CDR2 is SVGAGI in the germline V gene. This CDR3 spans 15 amino acids. The CDR3 DNA is TGTGCCAGCAGCTGGACAGGGGGGTTGGATCAGCCCCAGCATTTT. This sequence encodes CASSWTGGLDQPQHF.

The CDR3 nucleotides are TGTGCCTGGAGTATGGCAGGTAGCTCTGGAAACACCATATATTTT. Protein product: CAWSMAGSSGNTIYF. The rearrangement links TRBV30 to TRBJ1-3; unclear D gene. Germline-derived CDR1 and CDR2 are GTSNPN and SVGIG (reference sequence). This CDR3 is built from 15 residues. V was cut by 2 bases and J by 0 bases, with 11 bases left in between.

The genes are TRBV7-2 and TRBJ1-2; D perhaps matches TRBD1 (5 bases). The CDR3 runs 15 residues. Germline V CDR1 and CDR2: SGHTA, FQGNSA. V gave up 4 bases and J gave up 0 bases, with 12 bases separating them. CDR3 sequence: CASSSRGFSNYGYTF. For the CDR3, the DNA is TGTGCCAGCAGCTCCCGGGGGTTCTCTAACTATGGCTACACCTTC.

This chain joins TRBV19 and TRBJ1-3, with 8 bases aligning to TRBD1. Germline V gene data show CDR1 as LNHDA and CDR2 as SQIVND (reference sequence). The ends lost 8 bases at V and 3 bases at J; junction bases unmatched: 6. The CDR3 spans 14 residues. CDR3 in amino acids: CASRQGLGGNTIYF. The DNA for the CDR3 is TGTGCCAGTCGACAGGGGCTCGGTGGAAACACCATATATTTT.

V and J are TRBV7-9 and TRBJ2-3; a possible D gene is TRBD2 (6 bases). V gave up 5 bases and J gave up 4 bases, with 10 bases separating them. Germline V gene data show CDR1 as SEHNR and CDR2 as FQNEAQ (reference sequence). This CDR3 region has 13 residues. CDR3 nucleotides: TGTGCCAGCAGCGGAACGGGGGCAGATACGCAGTATTTT. Translating it yields CASSGTGADTQYF.